These 30 T cell receptor beta chains were all obtained from the same sample, sequenced in a study of shared clonotypes between healthy human individuals. Clones were read by immunoSEQ multiplex PCR, and TCRdb kept only the in-frame ones, dropping some. The sample holds some 900,000 clones, less than 85% seen once. Sequenced sample: memory CD4+ T cells sorted from blood. Subset: CD45RA-negative fraction. Every receptor here comes from a man in his late teens or twenties in good health.

This chain joins TRBV5-1 and TRBJ2-3; the match to TRBD2 covers 8 bases. Germline CDR1 and CDR2: SGHRS and YFSETQ. The CDR3 length is 18 residues. The ends lost 0 bases at V and 0 bases at J; junction bases unmatched: 9. The chain's CDR3 is CASSLAKISGTSTDTQYF. The CDR3 DNA sequence: TGCGCCAGCAGCTTGGCCAAAATTAGCGGGACTAGCACAGATACGCAGTATTTT.

This chain uses TRBV28 with TRBJ2-7, with 9 positions matching TRBD2. CDR3 length: 15 residues. V lost 4 bases, J lost 4 bases, and 8 bases stayed unmatched. The germline gives CDR1 MDHEN, CDR2 SYDVKM. The CDR3: CASSSGLARPYEQYF. CDR3 DNA: TGTGCCAGCAGTTCGGGACTAGCTCGTCCTTACGAGCAGTACTTC.

The J gene is TRBJ2-3, the V gene TRBV29-1, with D tentatively TRBD1 or TRBD2 (5 bases each). Germline V gene lookup returns CDR1 SQVTM and CDR2 ANQGSEA. CDR3 length: 13 residues. Trimming pared 7 bases from V and 3 bases from J, leaving 14 bases between. Written as DNA, the CDR3 is TGCAGCGCCGGGTCTGGGGGAACAGATACGCAGTATTTT. Translated: CSAGSGGTDTQYF.

The chain couples TRBV5-6 to TRBJ1-4; tentative D call: TRBD1 (5 bases). V lost 4 bases, J lost 3 bases, and 10 bases lay in between. Germline V lookup: CDR1 SGHDT, CDR2 YYEEEE. CDR3 length equals 14 residues. The CDR3 sequence: CASSPRQPNEKLFF. The CDR3 bases are TGTGCCAGCAGCCCAAGACAGCCTAATGAAAAACTGTTTTTT.

Comments on this clone: Within the sample, other DNA sequences also encode this same CDR3. This chain joins TRBV10-3 and TRBJ2-2; D not certain. This CDR3 contains 12 residues. Germline CDR1 is ENHRY and CDR2 is SYGVKD. Trimming left V 4 bases short and J 4 bases short, with 4 bases between. CDR3 sequence: CAISAATGELFF. CDR3 nucleotides: TGTGCCATCAGTGCCGCCACCGGGGAGCTGTTTTTT.

As for this clone: Distinct nucleotide sequences in the sample also encode this CDR3. The CDR3 here is CASSSGQGVYGYTF. As DNA, the CDR3 is TGTGCCAGCAGTTCCGGACAGGGTGTCTATGGCTACACCTTC. The V call is TRBV28, the J call TRBJ1-2; 8 nucleotides match TRBD1. The V and J ends lost 4 bases and 4 bases, in that order; junction bases with no gene match: 5. CDR1 and CDR2 from the germline V gene are MDHEN and SYDVKM. This CDR3 is built from 14 residues.

CDR3 amino acids: CASSKQGAEQYF. In DNA, the CDR3 is TGTGCCAGCAGCAAACAGGGGGCCGAGCAGTACTTC. This rearrangement joins TRBV9 to TRBJ2-7; 9 nucleotides align to TRBD1. Per germline, CDR1 SGDLS and CDR2 YYNGEE. The CDR3 runs to 12 residues. With 4 bases clipped from V and 6 bases from J, the junction kept 2 bases outside the gene matches.

This clone occurred once. V is TRBV5-1 and J is TRBJ2-3, with TRBD2 as a possible D gene (5 bases). Trimming left V 4 bases short and J 2 bases short, with 14 bases between. The CDR3 contains 15 residues. Germline loops: CDR1 SGHRS, CDR2 YFSETQ. The CDR3 nucleotides read TGCGCCAGCAGCCCCGGAGCTAGCAACACAGATACGCAGTATTTT. Its protein product is CASSPGASNTDTQYF.

The gene calls are TRBV2 and TRBJ2-2; possible D gene TRBD1, 5 bases. The germline V gene has CDR1 SNHLY and CDR2 FYNNEI. Trimming stripped 1 base from V and 10 bases from J, with 13 bases between. This CDR3 region has 14 residues. In DNA form, the CDR3 reads TGTGCCAGCAGTGAAGACGCAGGGATTGTGGAGCTGTTTTTT. This codes for CASSEDAGIVELFF.

This clone has only a few counts. This sequence joins TRBV5-1 and TRBJ2-7; D perhaps matches TRBD2 (5 bases). V was cut by 4 bases and J by 0 bases, with 14 bases left in between. This CDR3 has 15 amino acids. Germline lookup yields CDR1 SGHRS and CDR2 YFSETQ. CDR3 nucleotides: TGCGCCAGCAGCCTGCTGGACTCGATCTCCTACGAGCAGTACTTC. Its translation: CASSLLDSISYEQYF.

DNA of the CDR3: TGCGCCAGCAGTGGGTCGGGGGGCGCCTACGAGCAGTACTTC. Encoded protein: CASSGSGGAYEQYF. The genes are TRBV10-2 and TRBJ2-7; tentatively, D is TRBD2 (7 bases). The CDR3 runs to 14 residues. V was trimmed by 4 bases and J by 2 bases, leaving 12 bases between them. Germline-derived CDR1 and CDR2 are WSHSY and SAAADI.

This clone was seen a handful of times. The chain uses TRBV6-1 and TRBJ1-5, with TRBD1 matching over 7 bases. Germline values: CDR1 MNHNS, CDR2 SASEGT. Unmatched junction bases numbered 11, after V lost 6 bases and J lost 6 bases. There are 15 residues in the CDR3. The CDR3 is CASSLDRAFSQPQHF. CDR3 coding DNA: TGTGCCAGCAGCCTCGACAGGGCATTTAGTCAGCCCCAGCATTTT.

V is TRBV5-3 and J is TRBJ1-4; 7 nucleotides agree with TRBD1. TRBV5-3 is filed as an ORF, its function uncertain. The CDR3 covers 14 residues. The junction had 4 bases not matched to a gene; V was cut back by 1 base and J by 7 bases. As DNA, the CDR3 is TGTGCCAGAAGCTTGTTCCAGGGGGGTGAAAAACTGTTTTTT. Residues: CARSLFQGGEKLFF.

This chain uses TRBV19 with TRBJ1-4; unclear D gene. Trimming removed 6 bases from V and 10 bases from J, with 18 bases in between. Germline loops: CDR1 LNHDA, CDR2 SQIVND (reference sequence). The CDR3 totals 14 residues. The CDR3 DNA reads TGTGCCAGTAGCCAGTCGGGAGGCAGTGGAAAACTGTTTTTT. Its protein is CASSQSGGSGKLFF.

This chain uses TRBV5-5 with TRBJ2-7, with TRBD2 matching over 13 bases. The trim removed 4 bases at V and 7 bases at J, leaving 5 bases unmatched. This CDR3 has 14 residues. CDR1 is SGHKS, CDR2 YYEKEE, per germline (reference sequence). CDR3 DNA sequence: TGTGCCAGCAGCCCAGGACTAGCGGGAGAGGAGCAGTACTTC. Its translation is CASSPGLAGEEQYF.

This clone was detected once. The genes are TRBV28 and TRBJ1-6; TRBD1 aligns across 7 bases. The CDR3 contains 15 residues. The germline V gene has CDR1 MDHEN and CDR2 SYDVKM. The trim removed 2 bases at V and 7 bases at J, leaving 5 bases unmatched. CDR3 protein: CASSLSYRGNSPLHF. DNA for the CDR3: TGTGCCAGCAGTTTAAGTTACAGGGGAAATTCACCCCTCCACTTT.

This clone was found once. V gene TRBV2 combines with J gene TRBJ2-2; no firm D call. The length of the CDR3 is 12 residues. Per germline, CDR1 SNHLY and CDR2 FYNNEI. V lost 6 bases to trimming and J lost 8 bases, with 10 bases between them. This CDR3 is CASRAEQGELFF. Here the CDR3 DNA reads TGTGCCAGCAGGGCTGAACAAGGGGAGCTGTTTTTT.

The chain links TRBV7-2 to TRBJ2-2; TRBD1 or TRBD2 may be the D gene (6 bases each). Trimming stripped 1 base from V and 8 bases from J, with 11 bases between. Germline values: CDR1 SGHTA, CDR2 FQGNSA. The length of the CDR3 is 14 residues. CDR3 DNA sequence: TGTGCCAGCAGCTTAGAGGGCGGGACAGGGGAGCTGTTTTTT. It is translated as CASSLEGGTGELFF. Full variable domain (missing parts from reference TRBV7-2 and TRBJ2-2): GAGVSQSPSNKVTEKGKDVELRCDPISGHTALYWYRQSLGQGLEFLIYFQGNSAPDKSGLPSDRFSAERTGGSVSTLTIQRTQQEDSAVYLCASSLEGGTGELFFGEGSRLTVL.

V usage is TRBV6-6 and J usage is TRBJ1-1; D is possibly TRBD1 (6 bases). The CDR3 is 16 residues long. CDR1 and CDR2 (germline): MNHNY, SVGAGI (reference sequence). V dropped 1 base and J dropped 1 base, with 13 bases sitting between them. Here the CDR3 reads CASSYLDSGPNTEAFF. Written as DNA, the CDR3 is TGTGCCAGCAGTTACTTGGACAGCGGCCCGAACACTGAAGCTTTCTTT.

The CDR3 coding sequence is TGCGCCAGCAGCCAAGATCAGATTAGCACAGATACGCAGTATTTT. Protein: CASSQDQISTDTQYF. This chain connects TRBV4-3 to TRBJ2-3; no definite D call. The V and J ends lost 0 bases and 0 bases respectively, with 7 bases between them. The CDR3 spans 15 residues. Germline-derived CDR1 and CDR2 are LGHNA and YSLEER.

This clone was observed once. The chain employs TRBV7-9 and TRBJ2-7; perhaps D is TRBD1 or TRBD2 (5 bases each). Germline CDR1 reads SEHNR; CDR2 reads FQNEAQ (reference sequence). Trimming stripped 5 bases from V and 3 bases from J, with 17 bases between. The CDR3 runs to 15 residues. CDR3 DNA sequence: TGTGCCAGCAGCGCCGGGACGGAGAAACTCTACGAGCAGTACTTC. This translates into CASSAGTEKLYEQYF.

The rearrangement links TRBV6-5 to TRBJ2-7, with D unresolved. Germline V gene lookup returns CDR1 MNHEY and CDR2 SVGAGI. The CDR3 has 15 amino acids. V lost 0 bases, J lost 0 bases, and 9 bases lay in between. The CDR3, as DNA: TGTGCCAGCAGTTACTCGAGGCCGAGCTCCTACGAGCAGTACTTC. Its translation: CASSYSRPSSYEQYF.

V is TRBV4-1 and J is TRBJ2-7; TRBD1 is a possible D gene (5 bases). Trimming pared 4 bases from V and 6 bases from J, leaving 19 bases between. The germline CDR1 and CDR2 sequences are MGHRA and YSYEKL. This CDR3 has 15 residues. The CDR3 region is CASSPLGAKPGEQYF. The DNA of the CDR3 is TGCGCCAGCAGCCCGCTTGGGGCCAAGCCAGGCGAGCAGTACTTC.

This chain links TRBV10-1 with TRBJ1-1, with 10 bases aligning to TRBD1. V lost 6 bases, J lost 11 bases, and 6 bases stayed unmatched. The CDR3 runs 12 residues. CDR1 and CDR2 from the germline V gene are WNHNN and SYGVQD (reference sequence). CDR3 loop: CASRGDRGRAFF. In DNA form, the CDR3 reads TGCGCCAGCAGAGGGGACAGGGGACGGGCTTTCTTT.

The genes are TRBV9 and TRBJ1-6, with D maybe TRBD1 (5 bases). CDR3 size: 15 residues. Germline V gives CDR1 SGDLS, CDR2 YYNGEE. Trimming took off 3 bases at V and 8 bases at J, with 15 bases between the two ends. The CDR3 region is CASSDGPRGDSPLHF. In DNA form, the CDR3 reads TGTGCCAGCAGCGACGGGCCGCGAGGGGATTCACCCCTCCACTTT.

Points on this clone: This same CDR3 is encoded by further DNA sequences in the sample. The CDR3 nucleotides read TGTGCCAGCAGTTACCGGGACAGGGACTACGAGCAGTACTTC. Its translation is CASSYRDRDYEQYF. The rearrangement uses TRBV6-5 and TRBJ2-7; 9 nucleotides line up with TRBD1. The CDR3 length is 14 residues. In germline, CDR1 is MNHEY, CDR2 SVGAGI. The V and J ends lost 2 bases and 3 bases, in that order; junction bases with no gene match: 2.

A few counts support this clone. The chain recombines TRBV7-8 with TRBJ1-2, with a tentative D call TRBD1 (5 bases). Germline CDR1 and CDR2: SGHVS and FQNEAQ. This CDR3 has 13 residues. The ends were cut back, 5 bases at V and 1 base at J, with 8 bases in the middle. CDR3 loop: CASSRDLNYGYTF. CDR3 DNA sequence: TGTGCCAGCAGCCGGGACCTTAACTATGGCTACACCTTC.

The chain recombines TRBV4-1 with TRBJ2-5, with TRBD1 identical over 8 bases. With 2 bases clipped from V and 4 bases from J, the junction kept 6 bases outside the gene matches. This CDR3 is 15 amino acids long. Germline lookup yields CDR1 MGHRA and CDR2 YSYEKL. The CDR3 coding sequence is TGCGCCAGCAGCCAACAGGGGGCCCGGGGAGAGACCCAGTACTTC. It is translated as CASSQQGARGETQYF.

The chain couples TRBV6-5 to TRBJ2-7; D unclear. This CDR3 comprises 15 residues. The germline V gene encodes CDR1 MNHEY and CDR2 SVGAGI. V was cut by 6 bases and J by 0 bases, with 15 bases left in between. The CDR3 region is CASSLRSQSSYEQYF. CDR3 sequence (DNA): TGTGCCAGCAGCCTCAGGTCCCAAAGCTCCTACGAGCAGTACTTC.

The chain is built from TRBV18 and TRBJ2-1; 10 bases are shared with TRBD2. This CDR3 spans 16 amino acids. J gave up 9 bases and V 0 bases, and 8 bases lay outside the gene matches. The germline V gene has CDR1 KGHSH and CDR2 LQKENI. The CDR3 DNA is TGTGCCAGCTCACCACCTAATCAGCGGGAGGGAAGTGAGCAGTTCTTC. It yields the protein CASSPPNQREGSEQFF.